The source of this T cell receptor (beta chain) is a study of blood T cell repertoires in COVID-19. Study-level background: The samples span acute and convalescent COVID-19 from the United States, Italy and Spain. Nucleic acid was either cDNA or gDNA, and it came from T cells, B-cell-depleted T cells, or PBMCs.

In the authors' methods: For nucleated cells, counts were estimated from reference gene primer amplification. TCRdb's copy holds only in-frame clones and misses some; the assay was immunoSEQ multiplex PCR. For V, J and clone size, that table is used; D and trimming come from the DNA. The sample records under 200,000 clones, roughly four fifths being singletons. The CDR3 sequence is 13 residues long. Trimming took off 9 bases at V and 5 bases at J, with 16 bases between the two ends. CDR1 is LNHDA, CDR2 SQIVND, per germline (reference sequence). Source material: peripheral blood. The chain uses TRBV19 and TRBJ1-2; tentative D call: TRBD1 (6 bases). The TCR comes from a man under 40 with active or convalescent COVID-19. The CDR3, as DNA: TGTGCCAGCTACCTGACAGGAACATATGGCTACACCTTC. Translated: CASYLTGTYGYTF.